This T cell receptor (beta chain) emerged from a study of shared T cell receptors in the human thymus. Repertoires were generated with immunoSEQ multiplex PCR, while TCRdb's copy carries only in-frame clones and drops some. The sample lists tens of thousands of clones, nearly 95% occurring once. V was cut by 0 bases and J by 4 bases, with 15 bases left in between. This CDR3 has 16 amino acids. CDR1 and CDR2 from the germline V gene are SGHTA and FQGNSA. This clonotype originated in a human donor. The source material was thymocytes. The rearrangement links TRBV7-2 to TRBJ2-5, with D perhaps assigned TRBD1 or TRBD2 (5 bases each). The CDR3 loop is CASSLAGVLTRETQYF. CDR3 sequence (DNA): TGTGCCAGCAGCTTAGCGGGGGTACTAACGCGAGAGACCCAGTACTTC.